This T cell receptor beta chain comes out of a study of OX40 agonist ivuxolimab in advanced cancers. Study details: Males comprised over 80% of the group, whose mean age was approximately 61 years (range 23 to 79). A partial response was reached by three patients: one with hepatocellular carcinoma and two with cutaneous melanoma. The study's findings and limits: Mean expanded clone counts were higher in CD8+ than CD4+ T cells.

Note on this clone: As yet, its antigen is unknown.

V lost 6 bases, J lost 4 bases, and 11 bases lay in between. The CDR3 length is 13 residues. Germline loops: CDR1 LNHDA, CDR2 SQIVND (reference sequence). TCRdb's table, derived via immunoSEQ multiplex PCR, lists solely in-frame clones and lacks some. This sample has fewer than 95,000 clones, with roughly 85% found just once. Sequences were derived from CD4+ or CD8+ T cells sorted from blood, sampled in a trial of the OX40 agonist ivuxolimab. The sequence came from an adult with an advanced solid tumor such as melanoma, head and neck, liver or kidney cancer. The V call is TRBV19, the J call TRBJ2-3; D is unclear. The CDR3 coding sequence is TGTGCCAGTAGGCGGCCCTCTGCAGATACGCAGTATTTT. It translates to CASRRPSADTQYF.